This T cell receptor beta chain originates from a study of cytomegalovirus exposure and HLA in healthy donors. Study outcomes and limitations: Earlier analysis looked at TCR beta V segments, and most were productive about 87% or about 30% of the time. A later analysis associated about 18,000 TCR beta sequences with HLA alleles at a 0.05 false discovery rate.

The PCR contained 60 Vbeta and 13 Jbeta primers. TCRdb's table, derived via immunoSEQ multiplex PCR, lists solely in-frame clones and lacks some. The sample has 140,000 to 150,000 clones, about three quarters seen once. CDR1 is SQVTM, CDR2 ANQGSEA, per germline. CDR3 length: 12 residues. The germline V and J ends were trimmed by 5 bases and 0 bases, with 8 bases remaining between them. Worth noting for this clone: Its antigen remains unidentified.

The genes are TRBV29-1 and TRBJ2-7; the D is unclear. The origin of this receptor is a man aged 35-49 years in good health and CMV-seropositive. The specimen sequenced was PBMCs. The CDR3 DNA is TGCAGCGTTTGCAGCGACTCCTACGAGCAGTACTTC. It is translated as CSVCSDSYEQYF.